This T cell receptor beta chain stems from a study of blood T cell repertoires in COVID-19. Study-level background: Samples representing acute and convalescent COVID-19 were sourced from the United States, Italy and Spain. PBMCs, B-cell-depleted T cells, or T cells provided the cDNA or gDNA that made up the material.

As handled by the study authors: How many nucleated cells were present was estimated from reference gene primer amplification. Generated by immunoSEQ multiplex PCR, the TCRdb table keeps only in-frame clones and is missing some. V and J calls and clone size are as listed in that table; D and trimming were resolved from the DNA. The sample has over 200,000 clones, about three quarters seen once. The CDR3 is 12 residues long. V was clipped by 4 bases and J by 5 bases, with 6 bases between them. CDR1 is ENHRY and CDR2 is SYGVKD in the germline V gene. This receptor was taken from a woman of 80 years or more with acute or convalescent COVID-19. This chain uses TRBV10-3 with TRBJ1-3; no definite D call. Material for sequencing was peripheral blood. In nucleotides, the CDR3 is TGTGCCATCAGTGTTGAGAGAAACACCATATATTTT. Protein sequence: CAISVERNTIYF.